This is a list of T cell receptor beta chains from one sample in a study of T cell responses to AZD1222 COVID-19 vaccine. TCRdb's copy holds only in-frame clones and misses some; the assay was immunoSEQ multiplex PCR. Counted here are some 130,000 clones, 88% occurring once; the ten biggest clones make up around 3.5%. The sample was peripheral blood, taken on day 0 of AZD1222 vaccination. Receptor source: an adult in good health. Each CDR3 is given with its conserved first and last residue. A D gene is named only where the DNA matches it firmly. Size is omitted from some rows. Given values are once, few, many or a class for expanded clones.

TRBV7-3	TRBJ2-1	.	TRBD2	CASSPVAGGSYNEQFF	TGTGCCAGCAGCCCAGTAGCGGGGGGCTCCTACAATGAGCAGTTCTTC
TRBV6-6	TRBJ1-2	.	TRBD1	CASSPGTGLYGYTF	TGTGCCAGCAGCCCCGGGACAGGACTTTATGGCTACACCTTC
TRBV5-1	TRBJ1-2	few	TRBD1	CASSPSGQFYGYTF	TGCGCCAGCAGCCCATCGGGACAGTTCTATGGCTACACCTTC
TRBV20-1	TRBJ2-7	.	.	CSARAGTEQYF	TGCAGTGCTAGAGCGGGGACCGAGCAGTACTTC
TRBV2	TRBJ2-7	.	.	CASSEQAGYEQYF	TGTGCCAGCAGTGAACAGGCCGGCTACGAGCAGTACTTC
TRBV7-9	TRBJ2-2	.	TRBD1	CASSLGTGEGLTGELFF	TGTGCCAGCAGCTTAGGTACAGGGGAAGGACTCACCGGGGAGCTGTTTTTT
TRBV6-4	TRBJ2-3	.	TRBD2	CASSGAGGSTDTQYF	TGTGCCAGCAGTGGTGCGGGGGGGAGCACAGATACGCAGTATTTT
TRBV29-1	TRBJ1-1	.	TRBD1	CSVEGQGLTEAFF	TGCAGCGTTGAGGGACAGGGGTTGACTGAAGCTTTCTTT
TRBV7-8	TRBJ2-3	.	TRBD2	CASSLVDLAGGSDTQYF	TGTGCCAGCAGCTTAGTTGATCTAGCGGGGGGGTCAGATACGCAGTATTTT
TRBV6-2/TRBV6-3	TRBJ1-5	.	.	CASSSAYSNQPQHF	TGTGCCAGCAGTTCGGCGTATAGCAATCAGCCCCAGCATTTT
TRBV9	TRBJ2-1	.	TRBD2	CASTVGLAGPMLYNEQFF	TGTGCCAGCACCGTGGGACTAGCGGGGCCCATGCTTTACAATGAGCAGTTCTTC
TRBV11-2	TRBJ2-5	.	TRBD1	CASSSLRQGSSETQYF	TGTGCCAGCAGCTCACTACGACAGGGATCTTCGGAGACCCAGTACTTC
TRBV10-3	TRBJ1-2	.	TRBD1	CAIKDRGYGYTF	TGTGCCATTAAGGACAGGGGCTATGGCTACACCTTC
TRBV4-3	TRBJ1-1	.	.	CASSQTRNTEAFF	TGCGCCAGCAGCCAAACGAGGAACACTGAAGCTTTCTTT
TRBV4-2	TRBJ1-1	.	TRBD1	CASSFPRTGSRAEAFF	TGTGCCAGCAGCTTCCCGAGGACAGGGTCTAGGGCTGAAGCTTTCTTT
TRBV4-3	TRBJ1-2	.	.	CASSQVGVSGTYGYTF	TGCGCCAGCAGCCAAGTGGGGGTTTCAGGGACCTATGGCTACACCTTC
TRBV5-4	TRBJ2-3	.	TRBD2	CASSLAGGLTDTQYF	TGTGCCAGCAGCTTAGCGGGGGGGCTAACAGATACGCAGTATTTT
TRBV5-1	TRBJ2-2	.	.	CASSPDGAGGELFF	TGCGCCAGCAGCCCCGACGGGGCGGGCGGGGAGCTGTTTTTT
TRBV6-1	TRBJ1-3	.	TRBD1	CASSDRTGTIYF	TGTGCCAGCAGTGACCGGACAGGGACCATATATTTT
TRBV11-2	TRBJ1-5	.	.	CASSLMGAGNQPQHF	TGTGCCAGCAGCTTAATGGGGGCGGGCAATCAGCCCCAGCATTTT
TRBV5-1	TRBJ1-1	.	TRBD1	CASSHRQGTFDTEAFF	TGCGCCAGCAGCCATAGACAGGGCACGTTCGACACTGAAGCTTTCTTT
TRBV5-1	TRBJ1-5	.	TRBD1	CASSFPGQGRQPQHF	TGCGCCAGCAGCTTCCCGGGACAGGGTCGTCAGCCCCAGCATTTT
TRBV18	TRBJ1-1	.	.	CASSPGAENTEAFF	TGTGCCAGCTCACCCGGCGCAGAGAACACTGAAGCTTTCTTT
TRBV9	TRBJ2-3	.	TRBD2	CASDQRGGTDTQYF	TGTGCCAGCGATCAGCGGGGGGGCACAGATACGCAGTATTTT
TRBV9	TRBJ1-1	.	.	CASSVATGNTEAFF	TGTGCCAGCAGCGTCGCCACAGGGAACACTGAAGCTTTCTTT
TRBV19	TRBJ1-2	once	.	CAAQDEAANYGYTF	TGTGCCGCCCAGGACGAGGCTGCTAACTATGGCTACACCTTC
TRBV4-2	TRBJ1-1	once	.	CASSQGERGVKNTEAFF	TGTGCCAGCAGCCAAGGGGAGAGAGGGGTGAAGAACACTGAAGCTTTCTTT
TRBV19	TRBJ1-3	.	TRBD1	CASSTPGQPISGNTIYF	TGTGCCAGTAGTACACCGGGACAGCCGATCTCTGGAAACACCATATATTTT
TRBV6-5	TRBJ1-2	.	TRBD1	CASSYSGTGNFGYTF	TGTGCCAGCAGTTACTCGGGGACAGGGAATTTTGGCTACACCTTC
TRBV5-1	TRBJ1-4	.	.	CASSIQGYYDEKLFF	TGCGCCAGCAGCATACAGGGTTATTACGATGAAAAACTGTTTTTT
TRBV6-4	TRBJ2-3	.	.	CASSDSSGGGDTQYF	TGTGCCAGCAGTGACTCGAGCGGCGGAGGGGATACGCAGTATTTT
TRBV5-5	TRBJ2-7	.	.	CASSLSAGSSYEQYF	TGTGCCAGCAGCCTATCGGCGGGGAGCTCCTACGAGCAGTACTTC
TRBV13	TRBJ1-1	few	.	CASSPRAVTEAFF	TGTGCCAGCAGCCCAAGGGCGGTCACTGAAGCTTTCTTT
TRBV4-1	TRBJ2-5	.	.	CASSHEAGQTYQETQYF	TGCGCCAGCAGCCATGAGGCGGGACAGACGTACCAAGAGACCCAGTACTTC
TRBV5-1	TRBJ2-2	.	.	CASSFNSRFGELFF	TGCGCCAGCAGCTTTAATAGTAGATTCGGGGAGCTGTTTTTT
TRBV3-1/TRBV3-2	TRBJ2-5	.	.	CASSATEEETQYF	TGTGCCAGCAGCGCCACCGAAGAAGAGACCCAGTACTTC
TRBV28	TRBJ2-3	once	.	CASSLSLLQTSTDTQYF	TGTGCCAGCAGCTTATCCCTGTTACAGACTAGCACAGATACGCAGTATTTT